This T cell receptor beta chain was captured in a study of blood T cell repertoires in COVID-19. J was trimmed by 6 bases and V by 0 bases; bases with no gene match: 5. From germline, CDR1 is SEHNR and CDR2 FQNEAQ (reference sequence). The length of the CDR3 is 16 residues. TCRdb's table, derived via immunoSEQ multiplex PCR, lists solely in-frame clones and lacks some. The sample lists about 74,000 clones; around 87% were seen once. The TCR was taken from an elderly woman with active or convalescent COVID-19. Sample: peripheral blood. The chain couples TRBV7-9 to TRBJ1-6, with TRBD1 matching over 7 bases. The CDR3 is CASSLAGQRFNSPLHF. The CDR3 DNA reads TGTGCCAGCAGCTTAGCGGGACAGCGATTTAATTCACCCCTCCACTTT.